Reported below is one TCR beta chain. Data came from immunoSEQ multiplex PCR; TCRdb stores just in-frame clones and leaves some out. The sample yields roughly 300,000 clones, about 85% seen once. This entry comes from a study of blood T cell repertoires in COVID-19. Study in general: The analysed material was cDNA or gDNA that came from T cells, B-cell-depleted T cells, or PBMCs.

V was clipped by 6 bases and J by 0 bases; unmatched bases: 2. Germline V lookup: CDR1 MDHEN, CDR2 SYDVKM. The CDR3 is 15 residues long. This TCR was recovered from a woman in her thirties who had recovered from COVID-19. The rearrangement joins TRBV28 to TRBJ2-1; the match to TRBD1 covers 10 bases. The sample was PBMCs or T cells enriched from blood (not recorded which). The CDR3 DNA reads TGTGCCAGCAGGAGGGACAGGGGCTCCTACAATGAGCAGTTCTTC. Translation: CASRRDRGSYNEQFF.